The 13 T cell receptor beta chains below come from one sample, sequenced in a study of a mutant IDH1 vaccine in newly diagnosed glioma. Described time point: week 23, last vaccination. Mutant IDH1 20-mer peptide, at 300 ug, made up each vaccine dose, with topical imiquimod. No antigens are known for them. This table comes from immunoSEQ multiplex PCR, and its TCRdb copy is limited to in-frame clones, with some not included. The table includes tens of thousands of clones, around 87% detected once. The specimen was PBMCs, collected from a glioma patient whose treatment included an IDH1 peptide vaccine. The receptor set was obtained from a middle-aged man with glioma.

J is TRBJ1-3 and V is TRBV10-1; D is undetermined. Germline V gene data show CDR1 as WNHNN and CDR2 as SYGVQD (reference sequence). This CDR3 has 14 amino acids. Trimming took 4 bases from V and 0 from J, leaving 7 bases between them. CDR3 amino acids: CASSGHPSGNTIYF. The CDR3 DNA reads TGCGCCAGCAGTGGACACCCCTCTGGAAACACCATATATTTT.

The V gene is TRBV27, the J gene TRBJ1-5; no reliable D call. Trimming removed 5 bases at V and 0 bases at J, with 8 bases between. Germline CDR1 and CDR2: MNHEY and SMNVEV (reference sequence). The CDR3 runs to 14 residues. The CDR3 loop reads CASSVGYSNQPQHF. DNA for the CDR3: TGTGCCAGCAGTGTGGGGTATAGCAATCAGCCCCAGCATTTT.

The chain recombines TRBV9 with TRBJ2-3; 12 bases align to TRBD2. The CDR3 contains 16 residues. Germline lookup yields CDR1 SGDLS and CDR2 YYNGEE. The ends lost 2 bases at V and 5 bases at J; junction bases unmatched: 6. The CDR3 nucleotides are TGTGCCAGCAGCGTGCTAGCGGGAGGGCCGGGAGATACGCAGTATTTT. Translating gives CASSVLAGGPGDTQYF.

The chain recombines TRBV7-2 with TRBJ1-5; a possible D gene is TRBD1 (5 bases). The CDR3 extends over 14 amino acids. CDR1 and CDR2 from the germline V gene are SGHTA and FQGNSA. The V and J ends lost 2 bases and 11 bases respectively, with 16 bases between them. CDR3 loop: CASSLPSQAAAQHF. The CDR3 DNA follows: TGTGCCAGCAGCTTACCCTCACAGGCTGCAGCCCAGCATTTT.

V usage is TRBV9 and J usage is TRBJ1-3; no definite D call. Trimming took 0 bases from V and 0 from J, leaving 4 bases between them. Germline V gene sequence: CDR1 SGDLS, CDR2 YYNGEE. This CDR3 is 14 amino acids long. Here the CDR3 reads CASSVVGSGNTIYF. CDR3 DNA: TGTGCCAGCAGCGTAGTCGGCTCTGGAAACACCATATATTTT.

CDR3 in amino acids: CARSFWDRGIGNQPQHF. DNA for the CDR3: TGTGCCAGAAGCTTTTGGGACAGGGGAATTGGCAATCAGCCCCAGCATTTT. V is TRBV5-3 and J is TRBJ1-5; 10 bases fit TRBD1. TRBV5-3 is an open reading frame, and its role is uncertain. J was trimmed by 2 bases and V by 2 bases; bases with no gene match: 7. This CDR3 has 17 amino acids.

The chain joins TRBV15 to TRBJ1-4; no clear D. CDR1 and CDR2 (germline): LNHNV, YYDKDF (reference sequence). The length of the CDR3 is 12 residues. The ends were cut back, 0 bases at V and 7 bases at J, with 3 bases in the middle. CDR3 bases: TGTGCCACCAGCAGAGATGGTGAAAAACTGTTTTTT. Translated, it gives CATSRDGEKLFF.

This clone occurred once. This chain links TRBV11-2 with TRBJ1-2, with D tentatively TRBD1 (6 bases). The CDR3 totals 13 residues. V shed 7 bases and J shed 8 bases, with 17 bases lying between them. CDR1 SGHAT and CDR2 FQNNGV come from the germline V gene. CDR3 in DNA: TGTGCCAGCACCCTAGGGGCAGGGGACGGCTACACCTTC. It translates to CASTLGAGDGYTF.

The CDR3 sequence: CASSKMGGEEKLFF. The CDR3 DNA sequence: TGTGCCAGCAGTAAAATGGGGGGGGAAGAAAAACTGTTTTTT. This chain uses TRBV9 with TRBJ1-4; D perhaps matches TRBD1 (5 bases). Germline V gives CDR1 SGDLS, CDR2 YYNGEE. V was trimmed by 5 bases and J by 8 bases, leaving 16 bases between them. CDR3 length: 14 residues.

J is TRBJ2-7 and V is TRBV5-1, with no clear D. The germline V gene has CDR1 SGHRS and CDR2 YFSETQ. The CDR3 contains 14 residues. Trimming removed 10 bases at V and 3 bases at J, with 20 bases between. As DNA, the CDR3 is TGCGCCGGAACCTCGGGCAGCGAGTTCTACGAGCAGTACTTC. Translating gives CAGTSGSEFYEQYF.

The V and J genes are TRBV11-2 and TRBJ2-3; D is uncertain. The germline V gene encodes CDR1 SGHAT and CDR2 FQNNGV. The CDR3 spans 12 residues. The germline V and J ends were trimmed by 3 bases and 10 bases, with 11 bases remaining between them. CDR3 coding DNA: TGTGCCAGCAGCTTTGAGAGTAGGGCGCAGTATTTT. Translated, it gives CASSFESRAQYF.

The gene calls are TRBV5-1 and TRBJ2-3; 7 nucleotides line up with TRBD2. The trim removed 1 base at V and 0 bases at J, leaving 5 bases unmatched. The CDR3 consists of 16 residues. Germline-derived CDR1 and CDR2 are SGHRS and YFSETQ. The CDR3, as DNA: TGCGCCAGCAGCTTGTGGTCTAGCGGTAGCACAGATACGCAGTATTTT. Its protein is CASSLWSSGSTDTQYF.

The CDR3 here is CASSLSSRDTQYF. CDR3 in DNA: TGTGCCAGCAGCTTATCAAGCAGGGATACGCAGTATTTT. The V and J genes are TRBV7-2 and TRBJ2-3; D remains unclear. Trimming cost V 2 bases and J 6 bases, with 9 bases left between them. CDR1 and CDR2 (germline): SGHTA, FQGNSA. The CDR3 covers 13 residues.